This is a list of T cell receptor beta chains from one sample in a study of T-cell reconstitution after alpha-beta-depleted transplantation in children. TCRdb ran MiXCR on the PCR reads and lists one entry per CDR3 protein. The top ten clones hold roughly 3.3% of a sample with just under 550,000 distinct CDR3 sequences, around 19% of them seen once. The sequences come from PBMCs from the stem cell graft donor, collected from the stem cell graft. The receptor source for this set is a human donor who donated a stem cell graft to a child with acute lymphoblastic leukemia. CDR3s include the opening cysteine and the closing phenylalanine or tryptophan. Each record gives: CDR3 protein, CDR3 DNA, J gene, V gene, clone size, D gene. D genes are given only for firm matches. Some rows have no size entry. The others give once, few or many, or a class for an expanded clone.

CASTLAFSNQPQHF | TGTGCCAGCACCCTGGCCTTTAGCAATCAGCCCCAGCATTTT | TRBJ1-5 | TRBV2 | few | .
CASRERLAGRAYEQYF | TGCGCCAGCAGGGAGAGACTAGCGGGAAGGGCCTACGAGCAGTACTTC | TRBJ2-7 | TRBV5-1 | . | TRBD2
CASSYREGSANYGYTF | TGCGCCAGCAGCTATCGAGAAGGATCGGCCAACTATGGCTACACCTTC | TRBJ1-2 | TRBV5-1 | few | .
CSARVGVYAFF | TGCAGTGCTAGAGTTGGGGTGTATGCTTTCTTT | TRBJ1-1 | TRBV20-1 | . | .
CASGRTGQGSNQPQHF | TGTGCCAGCGGAAGGACCGGACAGGGGAGCAATCAGCCCCAGCATTTT | TRBJ1-5 | TRBV12-3/TRBV12-4 | . | TRBD1
CSARSATSSYNEQFF | TGCAGTGCTAGATCCGCGACCAGCTCCTACAATGAGCAGTTCTTC | TRBJ2-1 | TRBV20-1 | few | .
CSATGEIYEQYF | TGCAGTGCTACCGGGGAGATCTACGAGCAGTACTTC | TRBJ2-7 | TRBV20-1 | . | .
CASSLESGVRYIQYF | TGCGCCAGCAGCTTGGAATCGGGCGTCAGGTACATTCAGTACTTC | TRBJ2-4 | TRBV5-1 | few | .
CASSLSRWLNTEAFF | TGTGCCAGCAGTTTAAGCAGGTGGCTGAACACTGAAGCTTTCTTT | TRBJ1-1 | TRBV12-3/TRBV12-4 | . | .
CASSLDLFEQYF | TGTGCCAGCAGTTTAGATCTTTTCGAGCAGTACTTC | TRBJ2-7 | TRBV12-3/TRBV12-4 | few | .
CSARDIAVTQYF | TGCAGTGCTAGAGATATAGCGGTTACGCAGTATTTT | TRBJ2-3 | TRBV20-1 | . | .
CASSPGTSGHYNEQFF | TGTGCCAGCAGCCCGGGGACTAGCGGACATTACAATGAGCAGTTCTTC | TRBJ2-1 | TRBV7-3 | . | TRBD2
CASSQGLGLAGELFF | TGCGCCAGCAGCCAAGGACTAGGGTTAGCCGGGGAGCTGTTTTTT | TRBJ2-2 | TRBV5-1 | few | TRBD2
CASSQDPQGVNTGELFF | TGTGCCAGCAGCCAGGACCCCCAGGGGGTTAACACCGGGGAGCTGTTTTTT | TRBJ2-2 | TRBV3-1 | few | TRBD1
CASSFGSFSNEQFF | TGTGCCAGCAGTTTCGGGTCCTTCAGCAATGAGCAGTTCTTC | TRBJ2-1 | TRBV12-3/TRBV12-4 | few | .
CASSRGERRTEAFF | TGCGCCAGCAGCCGGGGCGAAAGGAGGACTGAAGCTTTCTTT | TRBJ1-1 | TRBV5-1 | few | .
CASSLGAHQPQHF | TGCGCCAGCAGCTTGGGAGCCCATCAGCCCCAGCATTTT | TRBJ1-5 | TRBV5-1 | . | .
CSAGLGHRLEQYF | TGCAGTGCGGGATTGGGACACCGCCTGGAGCAGTACTTC | TRBJ2-7 | TRBV20-1 | . | .
CSARYDRVTGYTF | TGCAGTGCTAGATATGACAGGGTGACGGGCTACACCTTC | TRBJ1-2 | TRBV20-1 | . | TRBD1
CASSPWTGLINEQFF | TGCGCCAGCAGCCCCTGGACAGGTTTGATCAATGAGCAGTTCTTC | TRBJ2-1 | TRBV5-1 | . | TRBD1
CASSEAGSRDTQYF | TGTGCCAGCAGTGAGGCGGGATCGAGGGATACGCAGTATTTT | TRBJ2-3 | TRBV6-1 | few | .
CASANREQSYEQYF | TGTGCCAGCGCGAACAGGGAACAAAGCTACGAGCAGTACTTC | TRBJ2-7 | TRBV27 | few | .
CSVRETGVPNYGYTF | TGCAGCGTCCGAGAGACAGGCGTCCCTAACTATGGCTACACCTTC | TRBJ1-2 | TRBV29-1 | . | .
CSAAVNRNSRDTQYF | TGCAGTGCTGCTGTCAACCGGAATAGTAGGGATACGCAGTATTTT | TRBJ2-3 | TRBV20-1 | few | .
CASLGWHSGNTIYF | TGTGCCAGCCTCGGGTGGCACTCTGGAAACACCATATATTTT | TRBJ1-3 | TRBV12-3/TRBV12-4 | many | .
CSAFRLAGGRNEQFF | TGCAGTGCTTTCCGATTAGCGGGAGGACGCAATGAGCAGTTCTTC | TRBJ2-1 | TRBV20-1 | . | TRBD2
CASSLFGREVDQPQHF | TGTGCCAGCAGCTTATTTGGACGGGAAGTGGATCAGCCCCAGCATTTT | TRBJ1-5 | TRBV7-9 | . | .
CASGGWRGVTGNTIYF | TGTGCCAGCGGAGGTTGGAGGGGGGTTACTGGAAACACCATATATTTT | TRBJ1-3 | TRBV12-3/TRBV12-4 | few | .
CASSPLDEGEKLFF | TGTGCCAGCAGCCCCCTTGACGAGGGAGAAAAACTGTTTTTT | TRBJ1-4 | TRBV7-9 | . | .
CASSLKGDRDRGLLAKNIQYF | TGCGCCAGCAGTCTAAAAGGGGACCGGGACAGGGGACTACTAGCCAAAAACATTCAGTACTTC | TRBJ2-4 | TRBV4-1 | . | TRBD1
CASSFMIGGNTEAFF | TGTGCCAGCAGCTTCATGATTGGCGGGAACACTGAAGCTTTCTTT | TRBJ1-1 | TRBV7-9 | few | .
CSARLTGTGAYNEQFF | TGCAGTGCTAGACTAACCGGGACAGGAGCCTACAATGAGCAGTTCTTC | TRBJ2-1 | TRBV20-1 | . | TRBD1
CASSTRTGMDTEAFF | TGCGCCAGCAGCACACGGACAGGGATGGACACTGAAGCTTTCTTT | TRBJ1-1 | TRBV5-1 | . | TRBD1
CSAPEQVAGRGPDTQYF | TGCAGTGCGCCTGAGCAAGTAGCGGGGCGAGGGCCAGATACGCAGTATTTT | TRBJ2-3 | TRBV20-1 | . | TRBD2
CASSEGGTQYF | TGTGCCAGCAGTGAAGGGGGTACGCAGTATTTT | TRBJ2-3 | TRBV6-1 | few | .
CASSSPEETQYF | TGTGCCAGCAGTAGCCCGGAGGAGACCCAGTACTTC | TRBJ2-5 | TRBV12-3/TRBV12-4 | . | .
CASSIRRGLTSGNNEQFF | TGTGCCAGCAGCATCCGGCGGGGGTTGACTAGCGGAAACAATGAGCAGTTCTTC | TRBJ2-1 | TRBV12-3/TRBV12-4 | few | TRBD2
CSGRESDNEQFF | TGCAGTGGGCGGGAGTCGGACAATGAGCAGTTCTTC | TRBJ2-1 | TRBV20-1 | . | TRBD2
CASSFTSGTGYQPQHF | TGTGCCAGCAGTTTTACCTCCGGGACAGGGTACCAGCCCCAGCATTTT | TRBJ1-5 | TRBV27 | few | TRBD1
CSARLAPNGELFF | TGCAGTGCTCGCTTGGCCCCTAACGGGGAGCTGTTTTTT | TRBJ2-2 | TRBV20-1 | few | .
CASSPPWGRDHNEQFF | TGTGCCAGCAGCCCGCCGTGGGGGAGGGACCACAATGAGCAGTTCTTC | TRBJ2-1 | TRBV9 | . | TRBD2
CASSSQDHRQPQHF | TGTGCCAGCAGCTCCCAGGACCACCGACAGCCCCAGCATTTT | TRBJ1-5 | TRBV7-8 | few | .
CASSLAGIANGYTF | TGTGCCAGCAGTTTAGCGGGGATAGCGAATGGCTACACCTTC | TRBJ1-2 | TRBV12-3/TRBV12-4 | many | .
CASVYNNRRGKETQYF | TGTGCCAGTGTGTACAACAACCGACGTGGGAAAGAGACCCAGTACTTC | TRBJ2-5 | TRBV6-1 | few | .
CSVEGKGSYEQYF | TGCAGCGTTGAGGGCAAGGGATCCTACGAGCAGTACTTC | TRBJ2-7 | TRBV29-1 | . | .
CAISESARELAETQYF | TGTGCCATCAGTGAGTCAGCGCGGGAGTTAGCTGAGACCCAGTACTTC | TRBJ2-5 | TRBV10-3 | few | TRBD2
CASSQDWAGGTPDTQYF | TGTGCCAGCAGCCAAGATTGGGCGGGAGGTACCCCAGATACGCAGTATTTT | TRBJ2-3 | TRBV14 | few | TRBD2